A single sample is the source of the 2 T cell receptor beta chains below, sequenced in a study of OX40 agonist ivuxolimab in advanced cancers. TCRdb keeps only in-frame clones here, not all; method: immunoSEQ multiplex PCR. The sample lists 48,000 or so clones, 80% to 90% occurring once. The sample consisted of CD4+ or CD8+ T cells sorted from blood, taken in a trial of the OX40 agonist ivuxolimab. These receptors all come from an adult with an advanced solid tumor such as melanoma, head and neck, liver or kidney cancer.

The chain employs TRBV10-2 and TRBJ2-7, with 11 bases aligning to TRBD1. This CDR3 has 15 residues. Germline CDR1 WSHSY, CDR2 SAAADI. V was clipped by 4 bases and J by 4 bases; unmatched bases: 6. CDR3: CASSVGGQGAYEQYF. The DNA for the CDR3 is TGCGCCAGCAGTGTTGGAGGACAGGGGGCTTACGAGCAGTACTTC.

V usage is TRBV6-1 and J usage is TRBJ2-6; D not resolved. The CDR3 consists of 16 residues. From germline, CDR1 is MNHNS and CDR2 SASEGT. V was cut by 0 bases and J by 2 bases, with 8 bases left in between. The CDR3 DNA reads TGTGCCAGCAGTGAAGCATGGGGAACTGGGGCCAACGTCCTGACTTTC. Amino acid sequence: CASSEAWGTGANVLTF.